In its sample, the clone carrying this TCR beta chain was seen once. Its matching antigen is unknown. CDR3 length: 15 amino acids. The J segment lost 8 bases and the V segment lost 4 bases, leaving 13 bases of the junction unmatched. Germline V lookup: CDR1 LGHNA, CDR2 YSLEER. The sample originates from a study of cytomegalovirus exposure and HLA in healthy donors. In the PCR, 60 Vbeta and 13 Jbeta primers were used. TCRdb's copy holds only in-frame clones and misses some; the assay was immunoSEQ multiplex PCR. The sample holds tens of thousands of clones, 68% seen once. Regarding the study as a whole: Accurate prediction of HLA-A and HLA-B alleles (for most subjects) was reportedly achieved from TCR beta sequences. An analysis was carried out later, and it reportedly showed fewer N-insertions in an Asian-associated ancestry cluster than the approximately 700-donor mean. In a later analysis, at a false discovery rate of 0.05, about 17,000 TCR beta sequences matched HLA alleles.

The sample was PBMCs. J is TRBJ1-2 and V is TRBV4-3; 7 bases line up with TRBD1. This clonotype originated in a man aged 40-50 years in good health and CMV-seronegative. The CDR3: CASSRDSTGSFGYTF. DNA for the CDR3: TGCGCCAGCAGCCGAGATTCGACAGGGTCGTTCGGCTACACCTTC.